This T cell receptor beta chain stems from a study of T-cell memory formation after mild COVID-19. The V gene lost 5 bases and the J gene lost 6 bases, with 16 bases spanning the gap. This CDR3 is built from 14 residues. Germline lookup yields CDR1 SGHTA and CDR2 FQGNSA. One entry per CDR3 protein results from TCRdb running MiXCR on the 5' RACE reads. Of about 390,000 distinct CDR3 sequences listed, roughly 15% are singletons. This clonotype was recorded at least ten times. Its antigen is still unknown. Study-level findings and limits: Detection of some responders pre-infection suggested pre-existing cross-reactive memory T cells participated. Researchers could not confirm that second-wave clones peaking on day 37 targeted SARS-CoV-2. Clones that shrank (day 15 to 85) were balanced CD4/CD8, whereas later expanders leaned CD4+.

The sample taken for sequencing was PBMCs or a T cell subset sorted from them (not recorded which). The J gene is TRBJ1-2, the V gene TRBV7-2, with a weak D call TRBD1 (5 bases). The source is a young man who had mild COVID-19 (a few samples of this study predate the infection). Cell type and time point are not known. CDR3 in DNA: TGTGCCAGCAGCCCCCCCGGCGTGGACAATGGCTACACCTTC. Amino acid sequence: CASSPPGVDNGYTF.